These 5 T cell receptor beta chains came from one sample sequenced in a study of beta chain features in type 1 diabetes. The isolated RNA, all of it, was reverse transcribed, so expressed TCRB transcripts were what got sequenced. TCRdb keeps only in-frame clones here, not all; method: immunoSEQ multiplex PCR. The data show a few hundred thousand clones, with around a quarter seen just once and approximately 4% held by the top ten. Sequenced: central memory CD4+ T cells from blood. The source of these receptors is a man aged 30 to 45 in good health.

The chain couples TRBV30 to TRBJ2-5, with a weak D call TRBD2 (5 bases). Germline CDR1 and CDR2: GTSNPN and SVGIG (reference sequence). Trimming removed 1 base from V and 4 bases from J, with 7 bases in between. The CDR3 contains 12 residues. CDR3 region: CAWSGGRETQYF. DNA of the CDR3: TGTGCCTGGAGTGGAGGGCGAGAGACCCAGTACTTC.

V is TRBV29-1 and J is TRBJ1-1, with D tentatively TRBD1 (6 bases). The germline CDR1 and CDR2 sequences are SQVTM and ANQGSEA. The CDR3 has 13 amino acids. The ends were cut back, 7 bases at V and 1 base at J, with 13 bases in the middle. The CDR3 loop reads CSAYRDPNTEAFF. DNA of the CDR3: TGCAGCGCTTACAGGGACCCGAACACTGAAGCTTTCTTT. The full variable domain, rest sourced from reference TRBV29-1 and TRBJ1-1, is SAVISQKPSRDICQRGTSLTIQCQVDSQVTMMFWYRQQPGQSLTLIATANQGSEATYESGFVIDKFPISRPNLTFSTLTVSNMSPEDSSIYLCSAYRDPNTEAFFGQGTRLTVV.

In its sample, this clone was seen once. The rearrangement joins TRBV4-2 to TRBJ1-1; 9 positions agree with TRBD1. From germline, CDR1 is LGHNA and CDR2 YNFKEQ. The CDR3 loop spans 13 amino acids. With 5 bases clipped from V and 4 bases from J, the junction kept 2 bases outside the gene matches. In DNA, the CDR3 is TGTGCCAGCAGCGCGGACAGGGGCACTGAAGCTTTCTTT. It codes for CASSADRGTEAFF.

The J gene is TRBJ2-7, the V gene TRBV5-6, with D perhaps matching TRBD2 (5 bases). V was pared by 6 bases and J by 3 bases, with 10 bases between. Germline lookup yields CDR1 SGHDT and CDR2 YYEEEE. The CDR3 is made up of 12 amino acids. The CDR3 region is CASTVRDYEQYF. In DNA, the CDR3 is TGTGCCAGCACGGTCCGGGACTACGAGCAGTACTTC.

The rearrangement joins TRBV11-3 to TRBJ2-3; D gene unclear. CDR3 length: 14 amino acids. Per germline, CDR1 SGHNT and CDR2 YENEEA. V was cut by 6 bases and J by 1 base, with 11 bases left in between. The CDR3 DNA reads as TGTGCCAGCAGTCATGGGTCTGGCACAGATACGCAGTATTTT. Translating gives CASSHGSGTDTQYF.